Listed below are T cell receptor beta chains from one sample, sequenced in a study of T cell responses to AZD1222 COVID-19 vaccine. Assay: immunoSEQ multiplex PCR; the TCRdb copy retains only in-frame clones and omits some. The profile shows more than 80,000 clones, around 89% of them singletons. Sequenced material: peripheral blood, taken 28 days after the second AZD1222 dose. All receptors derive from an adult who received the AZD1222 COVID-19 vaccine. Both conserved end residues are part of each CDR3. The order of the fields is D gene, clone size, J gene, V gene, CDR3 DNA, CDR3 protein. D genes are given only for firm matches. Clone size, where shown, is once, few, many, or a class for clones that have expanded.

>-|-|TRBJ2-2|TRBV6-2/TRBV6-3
TGTGCCAGCAGTTACGGCGATCGGGGGCCAAGAAAGGAGGAGCTGTTTTTT
CASSYGDRGPRKEELFF
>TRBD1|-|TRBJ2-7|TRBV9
TGTGCCAGCAGCCCAGACGAGACAGGGGCGGAAGAGCAGTACTTC
CASSPDETGAEEQYF
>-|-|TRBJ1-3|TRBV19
TGTGCCAGTAGTCCGACAGGCCAGCTTTCTGGAAACACCATATATTTT
CASSPTGQLSGNTIYF
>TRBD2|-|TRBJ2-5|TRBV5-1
TGCGCCAGCAGCCACGGGACTAGCGAGGAGACCCAGTACTTC
CASSHGTSEETQYF
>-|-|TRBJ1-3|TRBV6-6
TGTGCCAGCAGAGAACACAGGGCCCGAAACACCATATATTTT
CASREHRARNTIYF
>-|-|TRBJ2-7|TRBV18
TGTGCCAGCTCACCACCCTCCACCTACGAGCAGTACTTC
CASSPPSTYEQYF
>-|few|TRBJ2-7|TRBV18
TGTGCCAGCTCCCCCGGCGAGGGCCTCTCCTACGAGCAGTACTTC
CASSPGEGLSYEQYF
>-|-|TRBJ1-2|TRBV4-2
TGTGCCAGCAGCCAAGCGGTGACTGACGCTAACTATGGCTACACCTTC
CASSQAVTDANYGYTF
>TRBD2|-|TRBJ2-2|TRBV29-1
TGCAGCGCTTCGGGACTAGCGGAGATTAACACCGGGGAGCTGTTTTTT
CSASGLAEINTGELFF
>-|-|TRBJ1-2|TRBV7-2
TGTGCCAGCAGCTTATCCGGCGGGGACTATGGCTACACCTTC
CASSLSGGDYGYTF
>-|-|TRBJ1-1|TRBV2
TGTGCCAGCAAAGAGGCTTACGGGCAAGGGGGTGAAGCTTTCTTT
CASKEAYGQGGEAFF
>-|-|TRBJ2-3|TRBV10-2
TGCGCCAGCAGTGAAGGGGGCACAGATACGCAGTATTTT
CASSEGGTDTQYF
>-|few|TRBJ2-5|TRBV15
TGTGCCACCAGCAGAGTCGACAGAAGAGAGACCCAGTACTTC
CATSRVDRRETQYF
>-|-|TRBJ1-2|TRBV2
TGTGCCAGCAGTGTGGGACTGAACTATGGCTACACCTTC
CASSVGLNYGYTF
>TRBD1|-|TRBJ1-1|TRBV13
TGTGCCAGCAGCTTAGCAGGGACAGAGAACACTGAAGCTTTCTTT
CASSLAGTENTEAFF
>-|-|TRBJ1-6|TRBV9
TGTGCCAGCAGCGAGCGGGACCGAAGCTCCTATAATTCACCCCTCCACTTT
CASSERDRSSYNSPLHF
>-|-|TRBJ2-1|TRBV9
TGTGCCAGCAGCGTAGATCCTGGGGATGAGCAGTTCTTC
CASSVDPGDEQFF
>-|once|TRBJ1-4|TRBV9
TGTGCCAGCAGCCTCTCCCAGGGGATCGACGAAAAACTGTTTTTT
CASSLSQGIDEKLFF
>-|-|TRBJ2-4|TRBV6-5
TGTGCCAGCAGTTACGGGACCGTAGCCAAAAACATTCAGTACTTC
CASSYGTVAKNIQYF
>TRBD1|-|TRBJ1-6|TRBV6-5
TGTGCCAGCAGTTACGGGACAGGGGTTTCACCCCTCCACTTT
CASSYGTGVSPLHF
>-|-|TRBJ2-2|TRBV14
TGTGCCAGCAGCCAAGACTTGTACACCGGGGAGCTGTTTTTT
CASSQDLYTGELFF
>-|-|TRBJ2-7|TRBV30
TGTGCCTGGTCCGTGGGCTACGAGCAGTACTTC
CAWSVGYEQYF
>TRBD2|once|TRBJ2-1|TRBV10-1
TGCGCCAGCAGTTCGGGAGGAAACAATGAGCAGTTCTTC
CASSSGGNNEQFF
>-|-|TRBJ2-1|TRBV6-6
TGTGCCAGCAGTTACTCGTACCTTCGCTCCTACAATGAGCAGTTCTTC
CASSYSYLRSYNEQFF
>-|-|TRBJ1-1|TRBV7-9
TGTGCCAGCAGCCCTCGGACAGCCTTAATGAACACTGAAGCTTTCTTT
CASSPRTALMNTEAFF
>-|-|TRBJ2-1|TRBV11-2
TGTGCCAGCAGCTTAGTTGAGGGTCATGAGCAGTTCTTC
CASSLVEGHEQFF
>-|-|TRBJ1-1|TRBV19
TGTGCCAGTAGTCCGGGACTTATGAACACTGAAGCTTTCTTT
CASSPGLMNTEAFF
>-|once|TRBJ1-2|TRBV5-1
TGCGCCAGCACCACCGAGGGGGGCCGCTATGGCTACACCTTC
CASTTEGGRYGYTF
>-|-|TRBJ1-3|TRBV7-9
TGTGCCAGCAGCTTCCCGCAGGGCAGAAACACCATATATTTT
CASSFPQGRNTIYF
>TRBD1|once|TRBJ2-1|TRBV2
TGTGCCAGCAGCGGACAGGGGTACAATGAGCAGTTCTTC
CASSGQGYNEQFF
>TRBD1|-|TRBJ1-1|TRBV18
TGTGCCAGCTCACCGCAGGCCAGGGGGTCTTCCGCCACTGAAGCTTTCTTT
CASSPQARGSSATEAFF
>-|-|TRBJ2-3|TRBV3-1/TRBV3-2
TGTGCCAGCAGCCAAGTTTTCAAAACAGATACGCAGTATTTT
CASSQVFKTDTQYF
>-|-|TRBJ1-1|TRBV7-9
TGTGCCAGCAGCCCTGACCTATACATGAACACTGAAGCTTTCTTT
CASSPDLYMNTEAFF
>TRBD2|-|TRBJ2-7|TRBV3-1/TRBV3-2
TGTGCCAGCAGCCAACCCTCCGGGACTAACGAGCAGTACTTC
CASSQPSGTNEQYF
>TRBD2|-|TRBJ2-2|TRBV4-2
TGTGCCAGCAGTCCACTAGCGGGGGGCCACGGGGAGCTGTTTTTT
CASSPLAGGHGELFF
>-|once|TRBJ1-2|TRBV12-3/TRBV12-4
TGTGCCAGCCCCGTACCGGGGGGCTACACCTTC
CASPVPGGYTF
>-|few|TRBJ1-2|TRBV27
TGTGCCAGCAGTTTATCACCCTGGGGAGATGGCTACACCTTC
CASSLSPWGDGYTF
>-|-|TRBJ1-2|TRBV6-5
TGTGCCAGCAGTTACGGTGGCACCTATGGCTACACCTTC
CASSYGGTYGYTF
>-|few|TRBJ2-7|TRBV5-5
TGTGCCAGCAGCCCTGGGACCCTCAAGGAAGGTTACGAGCAGTACTTC
CASSPGTLKEGYEQYF
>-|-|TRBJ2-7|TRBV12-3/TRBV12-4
TGTGCCAGCAGGGTGGGTTACGAGCAGTACTTC
CASRVGYEQYF
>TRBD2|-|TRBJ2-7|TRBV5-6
TGTGCCAGCAATAGCGGGATCGAGCAGTACTTC
CASNSGIEQYF